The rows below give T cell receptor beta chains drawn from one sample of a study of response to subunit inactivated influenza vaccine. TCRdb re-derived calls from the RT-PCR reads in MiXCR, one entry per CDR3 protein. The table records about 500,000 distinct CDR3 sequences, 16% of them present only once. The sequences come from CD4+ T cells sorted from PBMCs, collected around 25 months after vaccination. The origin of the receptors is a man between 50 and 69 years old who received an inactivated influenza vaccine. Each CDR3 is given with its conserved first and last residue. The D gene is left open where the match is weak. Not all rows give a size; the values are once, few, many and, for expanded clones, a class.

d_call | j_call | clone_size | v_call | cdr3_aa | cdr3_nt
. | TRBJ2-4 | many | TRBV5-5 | CASSPFYGNVVKNIQYF | TGTGCCAGCAGCCCCTTTTATGGGAACGTTGTCAAAAACATTCAGTACTTC
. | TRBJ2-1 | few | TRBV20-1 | CSARALQGTYNEQFF | TGCAGTGCTAGGGCGTTACAGGGAACCTACAATGAGCAGTTCTTC
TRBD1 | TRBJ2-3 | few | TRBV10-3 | CAISPGQGAPGTDTQYF | TGTGCCATCAGCCCGGGACAGGGGGCGCCGGGCACAGATACGCAGTATTTT
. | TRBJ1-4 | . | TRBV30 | CAWRGATNEKLFF | TGTGCCTGGAGAGGGGCTACTAATGAAAAACTGTTTTTT
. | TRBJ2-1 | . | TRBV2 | CASSDVRGEQFF | TGTGCCAGCAGTGATGTACGAGGTGAGCAGTTCTTC
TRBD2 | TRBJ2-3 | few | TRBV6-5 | CASSYSMGGGSDTQYF | TGTGCCAGCAGTTACTCTATGGGGGGAGGGTCAGATACGCAGTATTTT
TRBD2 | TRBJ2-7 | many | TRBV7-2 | CASSLAGLAGGEQYF | TGTGCCAGCAGCTTAGCCGGGCTAGCGGGAGGCGAGCAGTACTTC
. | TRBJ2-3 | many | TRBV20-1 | CSATRMAGAGTDTQYF | TGCAGTGCTACGAGAATGGCGGGGGCCGGCACAGATACGCAGTATTTT
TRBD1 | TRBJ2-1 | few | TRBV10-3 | CAISEQGDNEQFF | TGTGCCATCAGTGAACAGGGGGACAATGAGCAGTTCTTC
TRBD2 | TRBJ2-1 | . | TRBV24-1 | CATSDSPLASYNEQFF | TGTGCCACCAGTGATTCCCCACTAGCGAGTTACAATGAGCAGTTCTTC
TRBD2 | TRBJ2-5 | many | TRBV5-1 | CASSYSLAGVQETQYF | TGCGCCAGCAGCTACTCACTAGCGGGGGTCCAAGAGACCCAGTACTTC
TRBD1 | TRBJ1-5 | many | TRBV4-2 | CASSQDLFGTERDQPQHF | TGTGCCAGCAGCCAAGATCTGTTTGGGACAGAGAGGGATCAGCCCCAGCATTTT
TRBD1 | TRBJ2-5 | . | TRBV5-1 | CASSPWPGQEYQETQYF | TGCGCCAGCAGCCCCTGGCCGGGACAGGAGTACCAAGAGACCCAGTACTTC
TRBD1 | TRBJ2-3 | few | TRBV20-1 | CSASRSQGVGADTQYF | TGCAGTGCTTCCAGGTCGCAGGGGGTGGGCGCAGATACGCAGTATTTT
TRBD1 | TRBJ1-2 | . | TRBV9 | CASSDARGANYGYTF | TGTGCCAGCAGTGATGCCAGGGGGGCTAACTATGGCTACACCTTC
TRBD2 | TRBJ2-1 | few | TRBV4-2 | CASSRRLAGGDNEQFF | TGTGCCAGCAGCCGTAGACTAGCGGGGGGCGACAATGAGCAGTTCTTC
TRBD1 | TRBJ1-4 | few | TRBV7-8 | CASRRDRVSEKLFF | TGTGCCAGCAGACGGGACAGGGTTTCTGAAAAACTGTTTTTT
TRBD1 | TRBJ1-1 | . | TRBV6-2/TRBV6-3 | CASARDRVTEAFF | TGTGCCAGCGCCCGGGACAGGGTCACTGAAGCTTTCTTT
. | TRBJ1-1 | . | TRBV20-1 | CSAEDSMNTEAFF | TGCAGTGCTGAGGACTCGATGAACACTGAAGCTTTCTTT
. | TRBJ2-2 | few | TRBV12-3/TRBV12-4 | CASRHITGELFF | TGTGCCAGCAGGCATATCACCGGGGAGCTGTTTTTT
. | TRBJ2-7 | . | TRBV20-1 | CSASGSGHFYEQYF | TGCAGTGCTAGCGGGAGTGGTCATTTCTACGAGCAGTACTTC
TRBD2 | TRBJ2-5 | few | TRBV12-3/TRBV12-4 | CASSPEGRGLKTQYF | TGTGCCAGCAGCCCCGAGGGGCGGGGGTTGAAGACCCAGTACTTC
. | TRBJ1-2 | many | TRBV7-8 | CASSAREVEAGYTF | TGTGCCAGCAGCGCGCGAGAGGTCGAGGCTGGCTACACCTTC
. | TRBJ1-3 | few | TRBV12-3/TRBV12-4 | CASSLGVRGRAGNTIYF | TGTGCCAGCAGTTTAGGAGTCAGGGGAAGGGCTGGAAACACCATATATTTT
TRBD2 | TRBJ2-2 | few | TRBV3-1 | CASSPSSGRGGELFF | TGTGCCAGCAGCCCTTCTAGCGGGAGGGGCGGGGAGCTGTTTTTT
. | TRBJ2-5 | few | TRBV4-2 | CASSQVVGTTQETQYF | TGTGCCAGCAGCCAAGTTGTAGGCACGACCCAAGAGACCCAGTACTTC